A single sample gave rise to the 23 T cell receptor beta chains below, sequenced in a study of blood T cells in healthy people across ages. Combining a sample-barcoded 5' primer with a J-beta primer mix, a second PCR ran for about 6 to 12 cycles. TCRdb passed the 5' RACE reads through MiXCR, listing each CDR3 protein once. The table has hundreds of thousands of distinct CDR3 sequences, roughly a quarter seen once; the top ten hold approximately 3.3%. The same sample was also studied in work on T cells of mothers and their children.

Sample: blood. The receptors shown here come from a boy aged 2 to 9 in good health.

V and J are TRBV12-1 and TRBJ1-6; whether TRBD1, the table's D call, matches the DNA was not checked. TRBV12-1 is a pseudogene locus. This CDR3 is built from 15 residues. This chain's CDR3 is CASSFASQGNSPLHF. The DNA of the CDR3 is TGTGCCAGCAGCTTTGCGTCACAGGGAAATTCACCCCTCCACTTT.

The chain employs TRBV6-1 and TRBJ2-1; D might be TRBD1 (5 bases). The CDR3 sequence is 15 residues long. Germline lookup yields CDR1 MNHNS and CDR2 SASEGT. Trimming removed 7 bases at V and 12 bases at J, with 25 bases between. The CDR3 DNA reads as TGTGCCAGCAAGGCTAGAGGACAAGTCAATGAGTGGCAGTTCTTC. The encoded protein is CASKARGQVNEWQFF.

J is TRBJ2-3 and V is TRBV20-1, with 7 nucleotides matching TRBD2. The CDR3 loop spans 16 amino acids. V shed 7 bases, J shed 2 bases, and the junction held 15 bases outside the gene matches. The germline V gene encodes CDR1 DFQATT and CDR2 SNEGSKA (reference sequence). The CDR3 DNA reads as TGCAGTGTGAGTAGAAGCGGGGCTAGTTCCACAGATACGCAGTATTTT. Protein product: CSVSRSGASSTDTQYF.

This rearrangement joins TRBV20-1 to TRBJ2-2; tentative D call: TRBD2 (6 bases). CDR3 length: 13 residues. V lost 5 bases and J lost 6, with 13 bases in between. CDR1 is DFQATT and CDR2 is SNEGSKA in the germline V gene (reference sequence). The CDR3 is CSARGLSAGELFF. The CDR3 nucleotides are TGCAGTGCTCGGGGACTCTCGGCCGGGGAGCTGTTTTTT.

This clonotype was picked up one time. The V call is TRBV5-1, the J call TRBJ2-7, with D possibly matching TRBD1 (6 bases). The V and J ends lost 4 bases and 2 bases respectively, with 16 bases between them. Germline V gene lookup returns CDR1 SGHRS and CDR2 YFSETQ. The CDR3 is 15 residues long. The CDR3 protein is CASSTTGQRTYEQYF. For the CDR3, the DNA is TGCGCCAGCAGCACTACCGGACAGCGTACCTACGAGCAGTACTTC.

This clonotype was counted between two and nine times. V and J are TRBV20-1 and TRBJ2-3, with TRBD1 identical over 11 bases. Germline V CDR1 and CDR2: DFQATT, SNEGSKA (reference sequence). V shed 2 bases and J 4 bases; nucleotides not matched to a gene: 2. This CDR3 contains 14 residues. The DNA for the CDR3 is TGCAGTGCTAGACCGGGACAGGGGGCAGATACGCAGTATTTT. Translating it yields CSARPGQGADTQYF.

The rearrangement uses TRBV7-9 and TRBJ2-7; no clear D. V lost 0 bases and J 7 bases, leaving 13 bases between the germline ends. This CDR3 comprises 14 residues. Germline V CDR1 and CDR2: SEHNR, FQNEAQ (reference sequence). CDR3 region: CASSLALTVGEQYF. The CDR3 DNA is TGTGCCAGCAGCTTAGCGCTTACTGTGGGGGAGCAGTACTTC.

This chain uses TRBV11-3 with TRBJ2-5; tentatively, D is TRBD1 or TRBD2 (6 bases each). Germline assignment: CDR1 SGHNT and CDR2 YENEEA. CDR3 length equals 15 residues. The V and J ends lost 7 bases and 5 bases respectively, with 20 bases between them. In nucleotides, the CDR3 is TGTGCCAGCAACCCTACGACGGGGGCAGTGGAGACCCAGTACTTC. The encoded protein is CASNPTTGAVETQYF.

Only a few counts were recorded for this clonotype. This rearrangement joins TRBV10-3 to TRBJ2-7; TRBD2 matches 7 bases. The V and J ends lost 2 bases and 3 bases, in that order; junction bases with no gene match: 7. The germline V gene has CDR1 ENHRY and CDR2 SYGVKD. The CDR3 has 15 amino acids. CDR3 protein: CAISEGDYNVYEQYF. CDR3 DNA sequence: TGTGCCATCAGTGAGGGGGACTACAACGTCTACGAGCAGTACTTC.

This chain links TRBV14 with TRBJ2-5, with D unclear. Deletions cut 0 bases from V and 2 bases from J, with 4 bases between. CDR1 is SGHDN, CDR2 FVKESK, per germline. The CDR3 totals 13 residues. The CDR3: CASSQEKQETQYF. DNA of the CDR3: TGTGCCAGCAGCCAAGAGAAACAAGAGACCCAGTACTTC.

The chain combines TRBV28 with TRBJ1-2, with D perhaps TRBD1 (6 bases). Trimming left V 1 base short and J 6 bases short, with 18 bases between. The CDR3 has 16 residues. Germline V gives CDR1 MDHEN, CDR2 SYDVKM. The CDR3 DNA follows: TGTGCCAGCAGTTTATATATAACAGGGCGACGGGATGGCTACACCTTC. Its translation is CASSLYITGRRDGYTF.

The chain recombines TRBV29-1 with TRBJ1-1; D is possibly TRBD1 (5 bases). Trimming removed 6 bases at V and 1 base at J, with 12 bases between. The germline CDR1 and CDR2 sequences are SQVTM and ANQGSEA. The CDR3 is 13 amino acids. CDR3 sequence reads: CSVRGQGNTEAFF. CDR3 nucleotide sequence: TGCAGCGTAAGAGGGCAGGGGAACACTGAAGCTTTCTTT.

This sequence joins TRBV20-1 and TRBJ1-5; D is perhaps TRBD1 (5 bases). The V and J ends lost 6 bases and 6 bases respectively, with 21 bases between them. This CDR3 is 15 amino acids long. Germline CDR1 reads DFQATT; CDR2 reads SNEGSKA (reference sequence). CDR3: CSAPAPQEGSQPQHF. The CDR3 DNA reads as TGCAGTGCCCCCGCCCCACAGGAGGGCAGTCAGCCCCAGCATTTT.

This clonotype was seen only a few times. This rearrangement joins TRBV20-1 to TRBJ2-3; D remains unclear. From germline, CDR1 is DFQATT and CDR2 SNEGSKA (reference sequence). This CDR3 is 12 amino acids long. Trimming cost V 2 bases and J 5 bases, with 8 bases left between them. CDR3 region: CSARLGGDTQYF. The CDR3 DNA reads TGCAGTGCTAGATTGGGCGGAGATACGCAGTATTTT.

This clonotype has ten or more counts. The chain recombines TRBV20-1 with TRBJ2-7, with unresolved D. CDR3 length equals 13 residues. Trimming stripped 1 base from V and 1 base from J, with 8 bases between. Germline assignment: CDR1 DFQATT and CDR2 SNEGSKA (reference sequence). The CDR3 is CSARVRLSYEQYF. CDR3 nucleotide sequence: TGCAGTGCTAGAGTGAGGTTATCCTACGAGCAGTACTTC.

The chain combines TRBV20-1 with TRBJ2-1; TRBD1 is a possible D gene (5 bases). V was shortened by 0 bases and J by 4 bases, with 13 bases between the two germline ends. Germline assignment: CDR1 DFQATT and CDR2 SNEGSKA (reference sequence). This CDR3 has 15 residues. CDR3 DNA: TGCAGTGCTAGAGATCCGGCTAGGGGATACAATGAGCAGTTCTTC. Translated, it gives CSARDPARGYNEQFF.

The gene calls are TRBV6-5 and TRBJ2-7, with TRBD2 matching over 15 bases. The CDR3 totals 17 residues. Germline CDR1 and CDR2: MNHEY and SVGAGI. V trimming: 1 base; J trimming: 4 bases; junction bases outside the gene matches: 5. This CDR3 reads CASSYYGTSGRSYEQYF. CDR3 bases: TGTGCCAGCAGTTACTACGGGACTAGCGGGAGGTCGTACGAGCAGTACTTC.

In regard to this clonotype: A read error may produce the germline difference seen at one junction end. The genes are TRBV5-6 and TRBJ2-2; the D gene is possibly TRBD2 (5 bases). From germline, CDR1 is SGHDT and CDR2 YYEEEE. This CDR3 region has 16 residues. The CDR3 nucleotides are TGTGCCAGCGGCTTGTATGCGGGTCCGAACACCGGGGAGCTGTTTTTT. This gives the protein CASGLYAGPNTGELFF.

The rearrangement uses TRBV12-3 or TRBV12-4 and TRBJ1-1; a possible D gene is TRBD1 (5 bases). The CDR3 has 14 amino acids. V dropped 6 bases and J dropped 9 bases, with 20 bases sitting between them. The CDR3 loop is CASRPPGGGGQAFF. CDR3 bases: TGTGCCAGCAGGCCTCCGGGGGGGGGAGGGCAAGCTTTCTTT.

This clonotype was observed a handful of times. The CDR3 reads CASSRGLRTINNEQFF. Here the CDR3 DNA reads TGTGCCAGCAGTAGAGGCTTGCGGACTATAAACAATGAGCAGTTCTTC. V usage is TRBV6-5 and J usage is TRBJ2-1; D perhaps matches TRBD2 (6 bases). The germline V gene encodes CDR1 MNHEY and CDR2 SVGAGI. The CDR3 is made up of 16 amino acids. Deletions cut 5 bases from V and 5 bases from J, with 19 bases between.

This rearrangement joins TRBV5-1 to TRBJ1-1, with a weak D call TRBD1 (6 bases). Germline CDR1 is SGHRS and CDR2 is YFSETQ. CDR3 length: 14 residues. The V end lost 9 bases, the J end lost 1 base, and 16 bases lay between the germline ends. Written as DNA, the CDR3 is TGCGCCACCTCCGGCGGGGGCCAGAACACTGAAGCTTTCTTT. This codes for CATSGGGQNTEAFF.

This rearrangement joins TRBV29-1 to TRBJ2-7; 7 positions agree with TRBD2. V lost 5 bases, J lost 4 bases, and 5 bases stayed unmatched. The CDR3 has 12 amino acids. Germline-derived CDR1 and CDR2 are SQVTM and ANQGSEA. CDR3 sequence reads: CSVSSGGYEQYF. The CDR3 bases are TGCAGCGTTTCGTCGGGAGGATACGAGCAGTACTTC.

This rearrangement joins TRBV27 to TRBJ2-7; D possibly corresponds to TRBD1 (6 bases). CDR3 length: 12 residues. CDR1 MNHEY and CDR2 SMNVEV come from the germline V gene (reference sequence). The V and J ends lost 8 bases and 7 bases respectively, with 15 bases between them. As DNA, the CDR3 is TGTGCCAGCTGGGGGCAGGGCTGGGAGCAGTACTTC. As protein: CASWGQGWEQYF.